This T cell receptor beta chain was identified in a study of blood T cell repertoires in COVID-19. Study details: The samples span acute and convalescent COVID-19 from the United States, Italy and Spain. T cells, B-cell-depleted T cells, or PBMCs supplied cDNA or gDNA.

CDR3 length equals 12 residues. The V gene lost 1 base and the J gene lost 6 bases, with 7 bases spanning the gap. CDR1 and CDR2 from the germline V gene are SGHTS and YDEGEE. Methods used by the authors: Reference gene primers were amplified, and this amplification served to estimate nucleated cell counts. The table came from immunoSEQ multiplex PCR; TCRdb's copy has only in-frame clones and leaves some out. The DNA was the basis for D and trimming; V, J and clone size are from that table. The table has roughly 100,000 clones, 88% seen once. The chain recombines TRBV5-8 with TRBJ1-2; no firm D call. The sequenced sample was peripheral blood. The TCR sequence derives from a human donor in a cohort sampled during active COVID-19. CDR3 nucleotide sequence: TGTGCCAGCAGCTTGATGAGGAATGGCTACACCTTC. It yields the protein CASSLMRNGYTF.